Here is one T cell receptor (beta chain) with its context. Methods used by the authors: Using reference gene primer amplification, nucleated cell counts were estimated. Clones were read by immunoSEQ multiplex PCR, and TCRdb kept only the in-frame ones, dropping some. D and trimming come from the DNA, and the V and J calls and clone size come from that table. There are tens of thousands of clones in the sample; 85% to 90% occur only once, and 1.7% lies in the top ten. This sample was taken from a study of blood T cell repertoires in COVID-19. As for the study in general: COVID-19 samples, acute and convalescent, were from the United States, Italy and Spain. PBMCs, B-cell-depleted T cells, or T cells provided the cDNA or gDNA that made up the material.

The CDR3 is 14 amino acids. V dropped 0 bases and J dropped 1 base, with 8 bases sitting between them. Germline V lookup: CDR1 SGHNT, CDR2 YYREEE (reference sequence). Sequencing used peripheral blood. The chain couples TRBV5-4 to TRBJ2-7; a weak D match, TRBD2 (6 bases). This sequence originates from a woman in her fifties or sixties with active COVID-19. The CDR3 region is CASSLVAGSYEQYF. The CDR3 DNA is TGTGCCAGCAGCTTGGTGGCGGGATCCTACGAGCAGTACTTC.